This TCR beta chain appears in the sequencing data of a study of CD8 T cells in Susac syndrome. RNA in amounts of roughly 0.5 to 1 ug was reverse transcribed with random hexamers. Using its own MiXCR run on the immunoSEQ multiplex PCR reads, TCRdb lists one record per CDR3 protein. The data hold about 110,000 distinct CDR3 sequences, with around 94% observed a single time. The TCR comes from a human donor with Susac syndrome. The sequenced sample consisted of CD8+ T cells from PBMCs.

The DNA for the CDR3 is TGCAGTGCTAGAGTGGCTCGGCAGGGGATTGGGGAGACCCAGTACTTC. It specifies CSARVARQGIGETQYF. The V and J genes are TRBV20-1 and TRBJ2-5; the D gene is possibly TRBD1 (6 bases). Germline CDR1 DFQATT, CDR2 SNEGSKA (reference sequence). The CDR3 extends over 16 amino acids. V was trimmed by 1 base and J by 5 bases, leaving 20 bases between them.